The T cell receptor (beta chain) described here comes from a study of cytomegalovirus exposure and HLA in healthy donors. The PCR ran on 60 Vbeta and 13 Jbeta primers. Data came from immunoSEQ multiplex PCR; TCRdb stores just in-frame clones and leaves some out. The top ten clones hold 1.1% to 1.5% of a sample with 150,000 to 200,000 clones, approximately 73% of them seen once. V was pared by 3 bases and J by 2 bases, with 4 bases of the junction left unmatched. The length of the CDR3 is 15 residues. Germline V gene data show CDR1 as SEHNR and CDR2 as FQNEAQ (reference sequence). This sequence was found in a man aged 45 to 65 in good health and CMV-seronegative. The chain employs TRBV7-9 and TRBJ2-3, with TRBD2 matching over 8 bases. The sample consisted of PBMCs. CDR3 region: CASSFLAGYTDTQYF. In DNA form, the CDR3 reads TGTGCCAGCAGCTTCTTAGCGGGGTACACAGATACGCAGTATTTT.